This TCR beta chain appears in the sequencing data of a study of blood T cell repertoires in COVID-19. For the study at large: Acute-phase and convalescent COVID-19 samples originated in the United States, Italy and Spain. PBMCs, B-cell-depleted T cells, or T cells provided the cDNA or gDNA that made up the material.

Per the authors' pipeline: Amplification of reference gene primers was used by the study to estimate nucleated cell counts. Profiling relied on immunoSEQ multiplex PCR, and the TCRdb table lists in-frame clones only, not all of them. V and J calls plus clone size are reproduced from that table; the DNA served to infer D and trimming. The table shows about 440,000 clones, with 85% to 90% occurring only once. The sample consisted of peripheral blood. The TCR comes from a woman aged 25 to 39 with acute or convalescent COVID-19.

The CDR3 loop reads CASSVDREFYNSPLHF. In DNA form, the CDR3 reads TGCGCCAGCAGCGTGGACAGGGAATTCTATAATTCACCCCTCCACTTT. The rearrangement joins TRBV5-1 to TRBJ1-6; 8 bases align to TRBD1. The germline CDR1 and CDR2 sequences are SGHRS and YFSETQ. CDR3 size: 16 residues. J gave up 3 bases and V 4 bases, and 6 bases lay outside the gene matches.